These 26 T cell receptor beta chains were all obtained from the same sample, sequenced in a study of regulatory T cells in long-lasting Graves disease. With iRepertoire HTBI primers and Arm-PCR of CDR3 regions, TCR beta libraries were built. TCRdb redid the calling of the multiplex PCR reads with MiXCR, one entry per CDR3 protein. The sample lists around 500,000 distinct CDR3 sequences, around an eighth seen once, with 8.5% to 10% in the top ten. Time point here: newly diagnosed GD, antithyroid drugs for less than 3 months. With RNA extracted from PBMCs as input, the TCR library was made. These data were likewise used in another study, on T cells in Graves' hyperthyroidism and ophthalmopathy.

The material was peripheral blood mononuclear cells (PBMCs), obtained at new diagnosis, from a patient treated with antithyroid drugs. The receptors stem from a man aged 25 to 45 with Graves disease.

This clonotype was counted a few times. The chain employs TRBV20-1 and TRBJ2-1; TRBD2 aligns across 9 bases. Looked up from germline, CDR1 is DFQATT and CDR2 is SNEGSKA (reference sequence). The CDR3 loop spans 16 amino acids. V was pared by 5 bases and J by 10 bases, with 18 bases of the junction left unmatched. In DNA, the CDR3 is TGCAGTGCTGTCCCCTCAGCGGGAGGTCTGCGGGGGGAGCAGTTCTTC. Protein sequence: CSAVPSAGGLRGEQFF.

The table lists this clonotype with many counts. The chain employs TRBV20-1 and TRBJ2-2, with unresolved D. In germline, CDR1 is DFQATT, CDR2 SNEGSKA (reference sequence). Trimming removed 3 bases at V and 7 bases at J, with 6 bases between. This CDR3 is built from 11 residues. CDR3 sequence (DNA): TGCAGTGCTAGCCGTAGCGGGGAGCTGTTTTTT. Protein: CSASRSGELFF.

With respect to this clonotype: Just one base apart from a much larger clone, this may be a read error. The J gene is TRBJ2-7, the V gene TRBV2, with D unclear. Germline V gene lookup returns CDR1 SNHLY and CDR2 FYNNEI. The CDR3 runs 13 residues. The CDR3 DNA follows: TGTGTCAGCAGCCTAAGACTGTCCTACGAGCAGTACTTC. Translated: CVSSLRLSYEQYF.

This clonotype was counted many times. The chain couples TRBV3-1 to TRBJ2-7, with D possibly TRBD2 on 6 matching bases. Looked up from germline, CDR1 is LGHDT and CDR2 is YNNKEL (reference sequence). The CDR3 runs to 12 residues. The ends were cut back, 7 bases at V and 6 bases at J, with 13 bases in the middle. The CDR3 coding sequence is TGTGCCAGCAAGGAGGGTCGGGGCGAGCAGTACTTC. This translates into CASKEGRGEQYF.

In this sample, this clonotype turned up a few times. V and J are TRBV7-9 and TRBJ2-7, with D possibly matching TRBD1 (5 bases). The germline gives CDR1 SEHNR, CDR2 FQNEAQ (reference sequence). The V and J ends lost 5 bases and 1 base respectively, with 15 bases between them. The CDR3 loop spans 15 amino acids. This CDR3 reads CASSRKASGSYEQYF. CDR3 coding DNA: TGTGCCAGCAGCCGGAAAGCCTCAGGGTCCTACGAGCAGTACTTC.

This clonotype showed up just a few times. The V call is TRBV10-3, the J call TRBJ1-4; possible D gene TRBD1, 5 bases. CDR1 is ENHRY and CDR2 is SYGVKD in the germline V gene. V was trimmed by 0 bases and J by 2 bases, leaving 7 bases between them. The CDR3 runs 15 residues. CDR3 nucleotides: TGTGCCATCAGTGAGTCAGGGACTACTAATGAAAAACTGTTTTTT. Amino acid sequence: CAISESGTTNEKLFF.

The V call is TRBV5-4, the J call TRBJ2-1; D is possibly TRBD2 (5 bases). V was cut by 6 bases and J by 6 bases, with 19 bases left in between. The CDR3 extends over 15 amino acids. Germline CDR1 is SGHNT and CDR2 is YYREEE (reference sequence). The CDR3 region is CASTLRGIPLNEQFF. The CDR3 nucleotides are TGTGCCAGCACCCTTCGGGGAATCCCCCTCAATGAGCAGTTCTTC.

This clonotype was seen a few times. The chain has TRBV6-1 and TRBJ2-4; TRBD2 matches 11 bases. There are 16 residues in the CDR3. The trim removed 5 bases at V and 2 bases at J, leaving 5 bases unmatched. Germline CDR1 and CDR2: MNHNS and SASEGT. The CDR3 reads CASSPATSGTKNIQYF. CDR3 nucleotides: TGTGCCAGCAGTCCCGCGACTAGCGGGACCAAAAACATTCAGTACTTC.

This clonotype was seen ten or more times. The rearrangement links TRBV28 to TRBJ2-2; D may be TRBD1 or TRBD2 (5 bases each). The CDR3 sequence is 12 residues long. Germline lookup yields CDR1 MDHEN and CDR2 SYDVKM. V was cut by 11 bases and J by 4 bases, with 11 bases left in between. The CDR3 is CAEGMGTGELFF. CDR3 nucleotide sequence: TGTGCCGAGGGGATGGGCACCGGGGAGCTGTTTTTT.

This clonotype showed up many times. The chain combines TRBV11-3 with TRBJ2-1; TRBD2 matches 10 bases. Trimming cost V 3 bases and J 4 bases; bases outside gene matches: 0. Germline CDR1 is SGHNT and CDR2 is YENEEA. The CDR3 length is 14 residues. CDR3 DNA: TGTGCCAGCAGCTTTAGCGGGAGGTACAATGAGCAGTTCTTC. Translating gives CASSFSGRYNEQFF.

This clonotype was seen more than once but under ten times. This chain links TRBV29-1 with TRBJ1-4; 7 bases are a match to TRBD1. Germline trimming cut 4 bases from V and 8 bases from J; bases unmatched to any gene: 10. The CDR3 sequence is 14 residues long. CDR1 is SQVTM, CDR2 ANQGSEA, per germline. The CDR3 nucleotides are TGCAGCGTTGCGGCAGGGGGTTCTGGAGAAAAACTGTTTTTT. Encoded protein: CSVAAGGSGEKLFF.

A word on this clonotype: A far larger clone is only one base removed, so a read error is likely. This chain links TRBV5-1 with TRBJ2-1; 8 bases are shared with TRBD2. Germline CDR1 is SGHRS and CDR2 is YFSETQ. This CDR3 contains 15 residues. The CDR3 bases are TGTGCCAGCAGCCTCCAAGCGGGAGAATGGCATGAGCAGTTCTTC. It is translated as CASSLQAGEWHEQFF.

This clonotype was recorded at least ten times. This chain connects TRBV2 to TRBJ2-4, with no clear D. The V gene lost 9 bases and the J gene lost 2 bases, with 14 bases spanning the gap. This CDR3 is built from 14 residues. Looked up from germline, CDR1 is SNHLY and CDR2 is FYNNEI. CDR3 sequence (DNA): TGTGCCAGTCTAAGGTCTAGTTCCAAAAACATTCAGTACTTC. This sequence encodes CASLRSSSKNIQYF.

In this sample, this clonotype turned up many times. The gene calls are TRBV5-1 and TRBJ2-3, with 12 bases identical to TRBD2. This CDR3 comprises 17 residues. Germline trimming cut 4 bases from V and 2 bases from J; bases unmatched to any gene: 8. Germline V gene lookup returns CDR1 SGHRS and CDR2 YFSETQ. The CDR3 DNA reads TGCGCCAGCAGCCATGCCACTAGCGGGAGGAACACAGATACGCAGTATTTT. It specifies CASSHATSGRNTDTQYF.

Comment on this clonotype: This may arise from a read error, as a much more abundant clone is one base away. This chain connects TRBV20-1 to TRBJ1-2, with D uncertain. Germline V gives CDR1 DFQATT, CDR2 SNEGSKA (reference sequence). The CDR3 length is 13 residues. CDR3 nucleotide sequence: TGCAGTGCTACTTCGGGCAAGGGCTATGGCTACGCCTTC. Translating it yields CSATSGKGYGYAF.

Many counts were recorded for this clonotype. The chain recombines TRBV11-2 with TRBJ2-3; D may be TRBD1 or TRBD2 (5 bases each). Germline assignment: CDR1 SGHAT and CDR2 FQNNGV. Trimming took off 1 base at V and 0 bases at J, with 8 bases between the two ends. The CDR3 length is 15 residues. CDR3 DNA: TGTGCCAGCAGCTTAGGAGGGGTGAGCACAGATACGCAGTATTTT. It yields the protein CASSLGGVSTDTQYF.

CDR3: CASSLGRTGGPKYTEAFF. CDR3 nucleotides: TGTGCCAGCAGCTTAGGCCGGACAGGGGGCCCGAAGTACACTGAAGCTTTCTTT. J is TRBJ1-1 and V is TRBV7-2; 11 bases map to TRBD1. This CDR3 spans 18 amino acids. CDR1 is SGHTA and CDR2 is FQGNSA in the germline V gene. Trimming at V came to 1 base and at J to 3 bases, leaving 10 bases not matched to a gene.

The sample holds a few counts of this clonotype. This chain connects TRBV15 to TRBJ2-6; the D is unclear. This CDR3 spans 14 amino acids. The V gene lost 3 bases and the J gene lost 4 bases, with 7 bases spanning the gap. Germline values: CDR1 LNHNV, CDR2 YYDKDF (reference sequence). The CDR3 bases are TGTGCCACCAGCAGGCCATTCGGGGCCAACGTCCTGACTTTC. Residues: CATSRPFGANVLTF.

This clonotype was seen repeatedly, ten times or more. In nucleotides, the CDR3 is TGTGCCAGCAACCCCCAAGGGGGGTCTAGCACAGATACGCAGTATTTT. The encoded protein is CASNPQGGSSTDTQYF. The chain couples TRBV7-9 to TRBJ2-3, with D possibly called TRBD1 or TRBD2 (6 bases each). V lost 7 bases and J 0 bases, leaving 17 bases between the germline ends. This CDR3 region has 16 residues. Germline V gene sequence: CDR1 SEHNR, CDR2 FQNEAQ (reference sequence).

There are many counts of this clonotype. The chain carries TRBV3-1 and TRBJ2-1; D uncertain. The CDR3 totals 12 residues. With 1 base removed from V and 11 bases from J, the gap between germline ends came to 9 bases. In germline, CDR1 is LGHDT, CDR2 YNNKEL (reference sequence). DNA of the CDR3: TGTGCCAGCAGCCAAGGCGACACGAAGCAGTTCTTC. Amino acids: CASSQGDTKQFF.

The rearrangement links TRBV6-1 to TRBJ2-1, with TRBD2 matching over 11 bases. Germline CDR1 MNHNS, CDR2 SASEGT. The V segment lost 6 bases and the J segment 8 bases; nucleotides outside the gene matches: 9. The CDR3 totals 15 residues. In DNA form, the CDR3 reads TGTGCCAGCAGGAAAGCACTAGCGGGAGACTATGAGCAGTTCTTC. Amino acids: CASRKALAGDYEQFF.

This clonotype was seen at least ten times. The rearrangement joins TRBV5-1 to TRBJ2-7; TRBD1 agrees at 9 bases. V lost 2 bases, J lost 6 bases, and 6 bases stayed unmatched. This CDR3 has 14 residues. CDR1 SGHRS and CDR2 YFSETQ come from the germline V gene. The CDR3, as DNA: TGCGCCAGCAGCTTCCGGGACAGGGCCCTCGAGCAGTACTTC. It yields the protein CASSFRDRALEQYF.

The chain links TRBV7-2 to TRBJ2-6; no clear D. CDR1 SGHTA and CDR2 FQGNSA come from the germline V gene. The V and J ends lost 5 bases and 2 bases respectively, with 10 bases between them. The CDR3 runs 15 residues. CDR3 residues: CASSVGPAGANVLTF. DNA for the CDR3: TGTGCCAGCAGCGTAGGGCCTGCTGGGGCCAACGTCCTGACTTTC.

J is TRBJ2-7 and V is TRBV7-6, with D tentatively TRBD2 (5 bases). Germline V CDR1 and CDR2: SGHVS, FNYEAQ. CDR3 length: 17 residues. Deletions cut 3 bases from V and 6 bases from J, with 24 bases between. CDR3 in amino acids: CASSFAYANTGEREQYF. The CDR3 DNA is TGTGCCAGCAGCTTTGCATACGCGAACACCGGGGAGCGCGAGCAGTACTTC.

Note on this clonotype: This sequence may be a read error, since a much larger clone differs from it by one base. This chain uses TRBV7-3 with TRBJ2-2; D possibly matches TRBD1 or TRBD2 (6 bases each). The CDR3 spans 16 residues. Germline V CDR1 and CDR2: SGHTA, FQGTGA. CDR3 bases: TGCGCCAGCAGCTTACCTCGGGGGCGAACCACCGGGGAGCTGTCTTTT. The encoded protein is CASSLPRGRTTGELSF.

This clonotype was counted many times. J is TRBJ2-7 and V is TRBV5-1; D is unclear. CDR1 is SGHRS, CDR2 YFSETQ, per germline. Trimming left V 4 bases short and J 4 bases short, with 6 bases between. This CDR3 region has 11 residues. The CDR3 DNA is TGCGCCAGCAGCATTGGATACGAGCAGTACTTC. It encodes CASSIGYEQYF. The whole variable domain, filled in from reference TRBV5-1 and TRBJ2-7, reads KAGVTQTPRYLIKTRGQQVTLSCSPISGHRSVSWYQQTPGQGLQFLFEYFSETQRNKGNFPGRFSGRQFSNSRSEMNVSTLELGDSALYLCASSIGYEQYFGPGTRLTVT.